Each of the 19 T cell receptor beta chains below was sequenced from the same sample in a study of shared T cell receptors in the human thymus (dated by TCRdb to the early 2020s). Receptor amplification or capture employed the immunoSEQ multiplex PCR assay. The clones in this table, taken by TCRdb from immuneACCESS, are in-frame only. Not every clone is retained; where verified, under half of the shortfall comes from an unresolved V gene, and the cause of the rest is unknown. Counted in this sample were around 340,000 clones; 95% of them appeared once. The leading ten clones occupy approximately 0.02% of the sample. The sample comprised thymocytes. The receptors stem from a human donor.

This chain connects TRBV5-1 to TRBJ2-1, with 11 bases aligning to TRBD2. Germline V CDR1 and CDR2: SGHRS, YFSETQ. The CDR3 is 15 residues long. V lost 0 bases to trimming and J lost 6 bases; unmatched junction nucleotides: 2. This chain's CDR3 is CASSLEGTSGNEQFF. CDR3 DNA: TGCGCCAGCAGCTTGGAGGGGACTAGCGGCAATGAGCAGTTCTTC.

This sequence joins TRBV27 and TRBJ2-7; 7 bases are shared with TRBD2. Germline V gives CDR1 MNHEY, CDR2 SMNVEV (reference sequence). The CDR3 extends over 15 amino acids. Trimming took 5 bases from V and 4 from J; bases not matched to a gene: 11. In nucleotides, the CDR3 is TGTGCCAGCAGTACCAGGGCGGGAGTATCGTACGAGCAGTACTTC. This sequence encodes CASSTRAGVSYEQYF.

The rearrangement joins TRBV15 to TRBJ2-2, with 9 bases fitting TRBD2. V lost 1 base to trimming and J lost 7 bases; unmatched junction nucleotides: 4. Germline V gene sequence: CDR1 LNHNV, CDR2 YYDKDF (reference sequence). The CDR3 runs 15 residues. DNA of the CDR3: TGTGCCACCAGCAGAGGGGCTAGCGGGGACGGGGAGCTGTTTTTT. As protein: CATSRGASGDGELFF.

V usage is TRBV28 and J usage is TRBJ2-1, with 8 bases aligning to TRBD1. V trimming: 3 bases; J trimming: 10 bases; junction bases outside the gene matches: 8. Per germline, CDR1 MDHEN and CDR2 SYDVKM. The CDR3 has 14 residues. CDR3 DNA: TGTGCCAGCAGTTTGGCTTGGACAGGGTGGGAGCAGTTCTTC. Protein: CASSLAWTGWEQFF.

This sequence joins TRBV18 and TRBJ2-3; tentatively, D is TRBD1 or TRBD2 (5 bases each). V gave up 4 bases and J gave up 4 bases, with 15 bases separating them. The germline CDR1 and CDR2 sequences are KGHSH and LQKENI. The CDR3 runs 15 residues. For the CDR3, the DNA is TGTGCCAGCTCACACTATAAGAGGGGCGCAGATACGCAGTATTTT. As protein: CASSHYKRGADTQYF. The variable domain in full, completed from reference TRBV18 and TRBJ2-3, reads NAGVMQNPRHLVRRRGQEARLRCSPMKGHSHVYWYRQLPEEGLKFMVYLQKENIIDESGMPKERFSAEFPKEGPSILRIQQVVRGDSAAYFCASSHYKRGADTQYFGPGTRLTVL.

The rearrangement links TRBV6-1 to TRBJ2-4; 7 nucleotides line up with TRBD1. Germline lookup yields CDR1 MNHNS and CDR2 SASEGT. Losses at the gene ends were 10 bases for V and 8 bases for J; bases not matched to a gene: 8. CDR3 size: 12 residues. The CDR3 spells CAIEGARDIQYF. The CDR3 DNA follows: TGTGCCATCGAGGGGGCGAGGGACATTCAGTACTTC.

This chain joins TRBV28 and TRBJ2-5; D uncertain. Trimming pared 1 base from V and 6 bases from J, leaving 15 bases between. The CDR3 is made up of 15 amino acids. Germline V CDR1 and CDR2: MDHEN, SYDVKM. The CDR3 DNA is TGTGCCAGCAGTTTATCCTCTCCGCCAGAAAAGACCCAGTACTTC. Translated: CASSLSSPPEKTQYF. Based on the CDR3 plus reference TRBV28 and TRBJ2-5, the full variable domain is DVKVTQSSRYLVKRTGEKVFLECVQDMDHENMFWYRQDPGLGLRLIYFSYDVKMKEKGDIPEGYSVSREKKERFSLILESASTNQTSMYLCASSLSSPPEKTQYFGPGTRLLVL.

V usage is TRBV2 and J usage is TRBJ2-5, with D tentatively TRBD2 (5 bases). The CDR3 length is 15 residues. Germline CDR1 is SNHLY and CDR2 is FYNNEI. V lost 3 bases, J lost 0 bases, and 11 bases lay in between. The CDR3 DNA reads as TGTGCCAGCAGTGACTTGCCTAGCCACCAAGAGACCCAGTACTTC. Amino acid sequence: CASSDLPSHQETQYF.

The chain joins TRBV5-4 to TRBJ2-1; D is ambiguous. The CDR3 runs 15 residues. CDR1 is SGHNT and CDR2 is YYREEE in the germline V gene (reference sequence). V lost 1 base and J 5 bases, leaving 13 bases between the germline ends. CDR3: CASSLFTPSHNEQFF. Written as DNA, the CDR3 is TGTGCCAGCAGCTTGTTTACACCGTCCCACAATGAGCAGTTCTTC.

The chain uses TRBV5-6 and TRBJ2-7; D unclear. The CDR3 loop spans 13 amino acids. V was clipped by 2 bases and J by 1 base, with 7 bases between them. Germline-derived CDR1 and CDR2 are SGHDT and YYEEEE. CDR3 sequence: CASSFSPSYEQYF. CDR3 nucleotide sequence: TGTGCCAGCAGCTTTAGCCCGTCCTACGAGCAGTACTTC.

This chain uses TRBV10-3 with TRBJ2-7; D is tentatively TRBD1 or TRBD2 (5 bases each). V was clipped by 2 bases and J by 9 bases, with 17 bases between them. The CDR3 is 14 amino acids. Germline CDR1 ENHRY, CDR2 SYGVKD. The CDR3 here is CAISEGTAPRGQYF. The CDR3 DNA follows: TGTGCCATCAGTGAGGGGACGGCGCCTAGGGGGCAGTACTTC.

In DNA, the CDR3 is TGTGCCACCAGAGAAGATTCTTTAAGCTATGGCTACACCTTC. Its protein is CATREDSLSYGYTF. The V and J genes are TRBV15 and TRBJ1-2; D gene unclear. This CDR3 comprises 14 residues. The V end was cut by 6 bases, the J end by 4 bases, with 15 bases between. CDR1 and CDR2 (germline): LNHNV, YYDKDF (reference sequence).

The chain joins TRBV29-1 to TRBJ2-7; D is unresolved. Trimming stripped 4 bases from V and 1 base from J, with 5 bases between. Germline assignment: CDR1 SQVTM and CDR2 ANQGSEA. The CDR3 extends over 11 amino acids. Written as DNA, the CDR3 is TGCAGCGTTGGCATGTCCTACGAGCAGTACTTC. Protein product: CSVGMSYEQYF.

V usage is TRBV6-5 and J usage is TRBJ1-2; D perhaps matches TRBD1 (5 bases). Germline CDR1 reads MNHEY; CDR2 reads SVGAGI. Deletions cut 6 bases from V and 8 bases from J, with 16 bases between. The CDR3 contains 13 residues. Here the CDR3 reads CASRGLGAQGYTF. CDR3 DNA sequence: TGTGCCAGCAGGGGCCTAGGGGCGCAAGGCTACACCTTC.

The chain couples TRBV27 to TRBJ2-1; D assignment may be TRBD1 or TRBD2 (6 bases each). Germline V lookup: CDR1 MNHEY, CDR2 SMNVEV (reference sequence). This CDR3 is 14 amino acids long. V was shortened by 6 bases and J by 5 bases, with 14 bases between the two germline ends. DNA for the CDR3: TGTGCCAGCAGAGGAGGGGGGAAGAACAATGAGCAGTTCTTC. Translation: CASRGGGKNNEQFF.

The chain is built from TRBV18 and TRBJ1-4, with 12 positions matching TRBD1. The CDR3 loop spans 17 amino acids. Trimming took 4 bases from V and 2 from J; bases not matched to a gene: 5. Germline V gene data show CDR1 as KGHSH and CDR2 as LQKENI. The CDR3 DNA follows: TGTGCCAGCTCACGGGGACAGGGGGCGCTCACTAATGAAAAACTGTTTTTT. This encodes CASSRGQGALTNEKLFF.

J is TRBJ2-2 and V is TRBV4-2; D may match TRBD1 or TRBD2 (5 bases each). This CDR3 is built from 18 residues. CDR1 and CDR2 (germline): LGHNA, YNFKEQ. V was pared by 0 bases and J by 5 bases, with 19 bases between. CDR3 nucleotides: TGTGCCAGCAGCCAAGATAATGGAGGCAGGGTAGGAACCGGGGAGCTGTTTTTT. Its protein product is CASSQDNGGRVGTGELFF.

The chain links TRBV30 to TRBJ2-7; 8 bases map to TRBD2. Germline V CDR1 and CDR2: GTSNPN, SVGIG (reference sequence). This CDR3 comprises 18 residues. The J segment lost 5 bases and the V segment lost 3 bases, leaving 21 bases of the junction unmatched. The CDR3 DNA reads TGTGCCTGGAGCGAAAATCCGGGACTAGGGAGTAGTTTCCACGAGCAGTACTTC. Translating it yields CAWSENPGLGSSFHEQYF.

The rearrangement links TRBV27 to TRBJ1-4; perhaps TRBD1 as D (6 bases). Germline V CDR1 and CDR2: MNHEY, SMNVEV (reference sequence). V was cut by 6 bases and J by 5 bases, with 22 bases left in between. This CDR3 is built from 17 residues. CDR3 sequence (DNA): TGTGCCAGCAGAAGTCCGGGACACCTTGAGGGGAATGAAAAACTGTTTTTT. Protein: CASRSPGHLEGNEKLFF.